Listed here are 32 T cell receptor beta chains from one sample, sequenced in a study of shared clonotypes between healthy human individuals. The assay was immunoSEQ multiplex PCR, and TCRdb's table has in-frame clones only and misses some. The sample shows 1,500,000 or so clones, around 97% of them seen only once. Sequencing used naive CD4+ T cells sorted from blood. The subset is: CD45RA+ positively selected. These receptors were obtained from a man in his thirties or forties in good health.

The CDR3 DNA sequence: TGCGCCAGCAGTGATGGATGGGACCAGGGGAGGCAGTTCTTC. It yields the protein CASSDGWDQGRQFF. The chain recombines TRBV10-1 with TRBJ2-1; D might be TRBD1 (6 bases). The germline V and J ends were trimmed by 3 bases and 12 bases, with 18 bases remaining between them. There are 14 residues in the CDR3. Germline CDR1 and CDR2: WNHNN and SYGVQD (reference sequence).

This chain links TRBV5-4 with TRBJ2-5; 16 nucleotides match TRBD2. V trimming: 4 bases; J trimming: 5 bases; junction bases outside the gene matches: 8. This CDR3 is built from 17 residues. From germline, CDR1 is SGHNT and CDR2 YYREEE (reference sequence). The CDR3 loop is CASSAPGLAGGPETQYF. The DNA for the CDR3 is TGTGCCAGCAGCGCACCGGGACTAGCGGGAGGGCCGGAGACCCAGTACTTC. The full variable domain, rest sourced from reference TRBV5-4 and TRBJ2-5, is ETGVTQSPTHLIKTRGQQVTLRCSSQSGHNTVSWYQQALGQGPQFIFQYYREEENGRGNFPPRFSGLQFPNYSSELNVNALELDDSALYLCASSAPGLAGGPETQYFGPGTRLLVL.

The chain carries TRBV5-1 and TRBJ2-5; the D gene is possibly TRBD2 (5 bases). V lost 2 bases, J lost 6 bases, and 17 bases lay in between. This CDR3 is 15 amino acids long. The germline V gene has CDR1 SGHRS and CDR2 YFSETQ. The CDR3 region is CASSFGSPPGKTQYF. In nucleotides, the CDR3 is TGCGCCAGCAGCTTTGGGTCTCCTCCCGGGAAGACCCAGTACTTC.

The rearrangement uses TRBV6-1 and TRBJ2-7; no clear D gene. This CDR3 has 13 amino acids. Germline-derived CDR1 and CDR2 are MNHNS and SASEGT. Trimming took 5 bases from V and 0 from J, leaving 8 bases between them. CDR3 in amino acids: CASSTMTSYEQYF. CDR3 coding DNA: TGTGCCAGCAGTACGATGACCTCCTACGAGCAGTACTTC.

CDR3 region: CASSLKTGGGPNYGYTF. CDR3 in DNA: TGTGCCAGCAGCTTGAAGACAGGGGGCGGGCCTAACTATGGCTACACCTTC. V and J are TRBV5-8 and TRBJ1-2; the match to TRBD1 covers 10 bases. The trim removed 1 base at V and 0 bases at J, leaving 6 bases unmatched. The CDR3 covers 17 residues. Germline-derived CDR1 and CDR2 are SGHTS and YDEGEE.

V is TRBV7-6 and J is TRBJ2-7, with 10 nucleotides matching TRBD1. Germline-derived CDR1 and CDR2 are SGHVS and FNYEAQ. The CDR3 contains 16 residues. The V segment lost 1 base and the J segment 6 bases; nucleotides outside the gene matches: 9. The CDR3 is CASSLVGGTGVVEQYF. The CDR3 DNA is TGTGCCAGCAGCTTAGTGGGCGGGACAGGGGTTGTCGAGCAGTACTTC.

V and J are TRBV7-2 and TRBJ2-3, with 7 bases that match TRBD2. The CDR3 covers 17 residues. The junction had 12 bases not matched to a gene; V was cut back by 6 bases and J by 0 bases. The V gene's germline CDR1 is SGHTA and CDR2 FQGNSA. The CDR3 here is CASRGMGAGKSTDTQYF. The CDR3 bases are TGTGCCAGCAGGGGAATGGGAGCGGGGAAAAGCACAGATACGCAGTATTTT.

This chain joins TRBV5-1 and TRBJ2-3; possibly TRBD2 for D (5 bases). The CDR3 extends over 16 amino acids. The germline gives CDR1 SGHRS, CDR2 YFSETQ. V gave up 4 bases and J gave up 2 bases, with 17 bases separating them. This CDR3 is CASSHGVAGDTDTQYF. DNA for the CDR3: TGCGCCAGCAGCCACGGGGTAGCTGGGGACACAGATACGCAGTATTTT.

The V gene is TRBV6-4, the J gene TRBJ1-1; 7 positions agree with TRBD1. Trimming removed 7 bases from V and 1 base from J; junction bases left unmatched: 9. Germline V lookup: CDR1 MRHNA, CDR2 SNTAGT. The CDR3 runs 15 residues. CDR3 sequence: CASKRTGAGNTEAFF. The DNA for the CDR3 is TGTGCCAGCAAGAGAACAGGGGCAGGGAACACTGAAGCTTTCTTT.

This clone was observed a handful of times. The chain's CDR3 is CASSVSGQDQPQHF. CDR3 nucleotide sequence: TGTGCCAGCAGCGTGAGTGGACAGGATCAGCCCCAGCATTTT. This chain uses TRBV9 with TRBJ1-5; 7 bases fit TRBD1. The V gene end was trimmed by 2 bases and the J gene end by 5 bases; junction bases not matched to a gene: 4. The CDR3 consists of 14 residues. Germline V gives CDR1 SGDLS, CDR2 YYNGEE.

This clone has just one count. DNA of the CDR3: TGTGCCAGCAGCCACCCACGGACAGGGCGCACAGATACGCAGTATTTT. Its protein product is CASSHPRTGRTDTQYF. The chain recombines TRBV7-2 with TRBJ2-3, with 8 nucleotides matching TRBD1. V lost 5 bases, J lost 1 base, and 8 bases stayed unmatched. Germline CDR1 and CDR2: SGHTA and FQGNSA. This CDR3 spans 16 amino acids.

The chain uses TRBV5-6 and TRBJ2-3, with TRBD1 matching over 8 bases. Germline trimming cut 4 bases from V and 5 bases from J; bases unmatched to any gene: 9. CDR3 length: 15 residues. Per the germline V gene, CDR1 is SGHDT and CDR2 is YYEEEE. The CDR3 is CASSTIGTGKDTQYF. As DNA, the CDR3 is TGTGCCAGCAGCACGATCGGGACAGGTAAAGATACGCAGTATTTT.

V is TRBV4-1 and J is TRBJ1-1, with TRBD1 as a possible D gene (6 bases). Germline CDR1 is MGHRA and CDR2 is YSYEKL. The CDR3 consists of 16 residues. V lost 4 bases, J lost 5 bases, and 20 bases lay in between. The CDR3 is CASSRFVTGIGTEAFF. The CDR3 region has the DNA TGCGCCAGCAGCCGTTTTGTTACAGGGATAGGGACTGAAGCTTTCTTT.

The V gene is TRBV7-3, the J gene TRBJ2-5; no reliable D call. The ends were cut back, 4 bases at V and 5 bases at J, with 14 bases in the middle. This CDR3 is 14 amino acids long. Germline V CDR1 and CDR2: SGHTA, FQGTGA. CDR3 in amino acids: CASSSRGPLETQYF. The CDR3 coding sequence is TGTGCCAGCAGCTCTCGAGGTCCCTTGGAGACCCAGTACTTC.

Concerning this clone: The sample carries other DNA sequences with the same CDR3. The chain links TRBV28 to TRBJ2-2; D remains unclear. The V and J ends lost 3 bases and 7 bases respectively, with 3 bases between them. This CDR3 is 11 amino acids long. The germline gives CDR1 MDHEN, CDR2 SYDVKM. The CDR3 DNA reads as TGTGCCAGCAGTTTGTTCGGGGAGCTGTTTTTT. Amino acids: CASSLFGELFF.

Here the CDR3 DNA reads TGCGCCAGCAGCCCTTCGGCGGGACAGGGGGGATTATGGAATGAGCAGTTCTTC. It specifies CASSPSAGQGGLWNEQFF. V usage is TRBV4-1 and J usage is TRBJ2-1; TRBD1 matches 11 bases. Germline V gives CDR1 MGHRA, CDR2 YSYEKL. J gave up 7 bases and V 4 bases, and 15 bases lay outside the gene matches. The CDR3 extends over 18 amino acids.

This clone was seen once. The CDR3 sequence: CASSGSTGELFF. CDR3 coding DNA: TGTGCCAGCAGCGGGTCGACCGGGGAGCTGTTTTTT. The chain is built from TRBV7-3 and TRBJ2-2; D unresolved. Germline CDR1 is SGHTA and CDR2 is FQGTGA. Between the trimmed V and J ends, which lost 5 bases and 5 bases, there was a span of 6 bases. The CDR3 is 12 residues long.

V is TRBV5-1 and J is TRBJ2-3; D might be TRBD1 (5 bases). There are 14 residues in the CDR3. Per germline, CDR1 SGHRS and CDR2 YFSETQ. Deletions cut 1 base from V and 1 base from J, with 7 bases between. The CDR3 region has the DNA TGCGCCAGCAGCTTGATAGGGGGCACAGATACGCAGTATTTT. This codes for CASSLIGGTDTQYF.

This chain uses TRBV6-5 with TRBJ1-3; D might be TRBD1 (5 bases). Trimming took 2 bases from V and 4 from J, leaving 9 bases between them. The CDR3 has 14 amino acids. Germline V gene data show CDR1 as MNHEY and CDR2 as SVGAGI. Here the CDR3 reads CASSYLRGGNTIYF. As DNA, the CDR3 is TGTGCCAGCAGTTACCTGAGGGGAGGAAACACCATATATTTT.

The chain carries TRBV7-6 and TRBJ2-5; D possibly corresponds to TRBD1 (6 bases). V lost 1 base to trimming and J lost 5 bases, with 23 bases between them. The CDR3 consists of 18 residues. Germline loops: CDR1 SGHVS, CDR2 FNYEAQ. In nucleotides, the CDR3 is TGTGCCAGCAGCTTAGGTGTCTACAGGGTTAAAACAGGGGAGACCCAGTACTTC. It is translated as CASSLGVYRVKTGETQYF.

This chain links TRBV6-1 with TRBJ2-1, with 13 bases identical to TRBD2. V lost 4 bases to trimming and J lost 5 bases; unmatched junction nucleotides: 11. The CDR3 is 18 amino acids. CDR1 and CDR2 from the germline V gene are MNHNS and SASEGT. The CDR3 sequence is CASSGGDRGLAGNNEQFF. The CDR3 DNA sequence: TGTGCCAGCAGTGGGGGGGACAGGGGACTAGCGGGAAACAATGAGCAGTTCTTC.

The chain combines TRBV6-5 with TRBJ2-7; D perhaps matches TRBD1 (6 bases). The V end was cut by 8 bases, the J end by 3 bases, with 14 bases between. Germline-derived CDR1 and CDR2 are MNHEY and SVGAGI. This CDR3 has 13 residues. The CDR3 nucleotides read TGTGCCAGCCGCAGGGGCCCAATCTACGAGCAGTACTTC. Amino acid sequence: CASRRGPIYEQYF.

This clone was detected once. The chain joins TRBV29-1 to TRBJ2-7; D is possibly TRBD1 (5 bases). The germline V and J ends were trimmed by 2 bases and 7 bases, with 9 bases remaining between them. The germline V gene encodes CDR1 SQVTM and CDR2 ANQGSEA. CDR3 length: 11 amino acids. CDR3 nucleotide sequence: TGCAGCGTTGAACCACCAGGGGAGCAGTACTTC. It is translated as CSVEPPGEQYF.

V is TRBV6-4 and J is TRBJ2-1; D may be TRBD2 (7 bases). CDR1 and CDR2 from the germline V gene are MRHNA and SNTAGT. The V end lost 5 bases, the J end lost 0 bases, and 14 bases lay between the germline ends. This CDR3 is 16 amino acids long. CDR3 loop: CASSHTGGLSYNEQFF. CDR3 nucleotide sequence: TGTGCCAGCAGTCACACCGGGGGGCTCTCCTACAATGAGCAGTTCTTC.

The CDR3 here is CASSSQLGLAGGHEQFF. The DNA for the CDR3 is TGTGCCAGCAGTTCCCAGCTAGGACTAGCGGGAGGGCATGAGCAGTTCTTC. The chain joins TRBV28 to TRBJ2-1; 15 bases map to TRBD2. This CDR3 comprises 17 residues. Per germline, CDR1 MDHEN and CDR2 SYDVKM. Trimming took 4 bases from V and 8 from J; bases not matched to a gene: 9.

This CDR3 reads CASSLGWDRDYQPQHF. CDR3 DNA sequence: TGTGCCAGCAGCTTAGGATGGGACAGAGATTATCAGCCCCAGCATTTT. The chain links TRBV7-8 to TRBJ1-5, with 7 bases matching TRBD1. The CDR3 is made up of 16 amino acids. V lost 1 base and J lost 5; bases outside the gene matches: 8. Germline V lookup: CDR1 SGHVS, CDR2 FQNEAQ.

CDR3 nucleotides: TGTGCCAGCAGCTTAACAGACCGTCGGGACACCCTAACTGGGGCCAACGTCCTGACTTTC. It codes for CASSLTDRRDTLTGANVLTF. The chain recombines TRBV7-3 with TRBJ2-6; tentatively, D is TRBD1 (6 bases). Germline loops: CDR1 SGHTA, CDR2 FQGTGA. The CDR3 runs to 20 residues. Between the trimmed V and J ends, which lost 0 bases and 2 bases, there was a span of 20 bases.

The chain employs TRBV29-1 and TRBJ2-5; D may be TRBD1 or TRBD2 (6 bases each). The CDR3 runs to 13 residues. V lost 6 bases and J lost 7, with 18 bases in between. From germline, CDR1 is SQVTM and CDR2 ANQGSEA. The CDR3 nucleotides read TGCAGCGTGAAGGGGGGCAGGGAAGGGACCCAGTACTTC. Its protein is CSVKGGREGTQYF.

The chain links TRBV27 to TRBJ2-7; no firm D call. The V end lost 6 bases, the J end lost 6 bases, and 15 bases lay between the germline ends. CDR3 length: 13 amino acids. Per germline, CDR1 MNHEY and CDR2 SMNVEV (reference sequence). CDR3 protein: CASSRSVPSEQYF. CDR3 nucleotides: TGTGCCAGCAGCCGATCTGTCCCCTCCGAGCAGTACTTC.

The chain combines TRBV19 with TRBJ2-7; D is ambiguous. Trimming stripped 6 bases from V and 4 bases from J, with 10 bases between. Germline V gene lookup returns CDR1 LNHDA and CDR2 SQIVND (reference sequence). CDR3 length: 12 amino acids. CDR3 bases: TGTGCCAGTAGCGCTCAGGATTACGAGCAGTACTTC. This encodes CASSAQDYEQYF.

In this sample, this clone turned up once. V usage is TRBV7-7 and J usage is TRBJ2-1; 7 bases are a match to TRBD2. V trimming: 5 bases; J trimming: 6 bases; junction bases outside the gene matches: 7. Germline V CDR1 and CDR2: SSHAT, FNYEAQ (reference sequence). CDR3 length: 14 amino acids. The DNA of the CDR3 is TGTGCCAGCAGCCAGCGGGGCGGAGGCAATGAGCAGTTCTTC. Protein sequence: CASSQRGGGNEQFF.

The chain employs TRBV18 and TRBJ2-7; 7 bases align to TRBD1. Trimming at V came to 0 bases and at J to 5 bases, leaving 10 bases not matched to a gene. The CDR3 has 16 amino acids. Per the germline V gene, CDR1 is KGHSH and CDR2 is LQKENI. The DNA of the CDR3 is TGTGCCAGCTCACCACCTAAACAGGGGTTTCAGGACGAGCAGTACTTC. Its protein is CASSPPKQGFQDEQYF.